This is a list of T cell receptor beta chains from one sample in a study of PD-L1 blockade in urothelial cancer. Generated by immunoSEQ multiplex PCR, the TCRdb table keeps only in-frame clones and is missing some. This sample yields about 100,000 clones, of which about 91% are seen a single time; 0.75% to 0.95% belongs to the top ten. The specimen was PBMCs, collected around atezolizumab (anti-PD-L1) treatment. These receptors were collected from a woman older than 75 with urothelial cancer. The CDR3 runs from the conserved cysteine through the conserved F or W. The order of the fields is clone size, V gene, D gene, J gene, CDR3 DNA, CDR3 protein. The D gene is left open where the match is weak. The size of a clone is reported for some rows only, either as once, few or many, or as a class for expanded clones.

.	TRBV6-1	.	TRBJ1-3	TGTGCCAGCAGTGCGACGGGAAGCAACTCTGGAAACACCATATATTTT	CASSATGSNSGNTIYF
.	TRBV6-1	.	TRBJ1-1	TGTGCCAGCATTTTTTGGGAGAAGGGCACTGAAGCTTTCTTT	CASIFWEKGTEAFF
.	TRBV11-2	TRBD2	TRBJ2-1	TGTGCCAGCAGCTTAGGGGGACAAGCGGGAGGGTGGTACAATGAGCAGTTCTTC	CASSLGGQAGGWYNEQFF
.	TRBV7-6	.	TRBJ1-1	TGTGCCAGCAGCTTTACCTCGGGGATGAACACTGAAGCTTTCTTT	CASSFTSGMNTEAFF
.	TRBV2	TRBD2	TRBJ2-7	TGTGCCAGCAGTGGCCCTACTAGCGGGAGCAACTACGAGCAGTACTTC	CASSGPTSGSNYEQYF
.	TRBV9	.	TRBJ2-7	TGTGCCAGCAGCCCCTCCCTAGCGTCGACCTACGAGCAGTACTTC	CASSPSLASTYEQYF
few	TRBV6-6	.	TRBJ2-1	TGTGCCAGCAGAACAGGGATTGAGCAGTTCTTC	CASRTGIEQFF
.	TRBV19	.	TRBJ2-1	TGTGCCAGCGCCCTGGGCGCCGGATACTACAATGAGCAGTTCTTC	CASALGAGYYNEQFF
.	TRBV28	.	TRBJ2-3	TGTGCCAGCAGTTCGGCAGACACCACAGATACGCAGTATTTT	CASSSADTTDTQYF
.	TRBV7-2	TRBD2	TRBJ2-7	TGTGCCAGCAGCTTAACTAGCGGGGCCTACGAGCAGTACTTC	CASSLTSGAYEQYF
.	TRBV6-5	.	TRBJ1-5	TGTGCCAGCAGTTACTCGGGGGGAGGGCAGCCCCAGCATTTT	CASSYSGGGQPQHF
once	TRBV27	TRBD1	TRBJ1-1	TGTGCCAGCAGACATGGGACAGGGGATATGAACACTGAAGCTTTCTTT	CASRHGTGDMNTEAFF
.	TRBV28	.	TRBJ2-5	TGTGCCAGCACCCAAAGGGGAGAGACCCAGTACTTC	CASTQRGETQYF
.	TRBV30	TRBD2	TRBJ2-7	TGTGCCTGGAGTCGGGGGGTTGCCTACGAGCAGTACTTC	CAWSRGVAYEQYF
.	TRBV5-4	.	TRBJ1-1	TGTGCCAGCAGCTTGGCAGGGTTTCAAGCTTTCTTT	CASSLAGFQAFF
.	TRBV28	TRBD1	TRBJ2-1	TGTGCCAGCAGTTTAATGGGACAGGACAACAATGAGCAGTTCTTC	CASSLMGQDNNEQFF
few	TRBV7-9	TRBD2	TRBJ2-5	TGTGCCAGCAGCTCGGGACTAGCGGACCAAGAGACCCAGTACTTC	CASSSGLADQETQYF
.	TRBV9	.	TRBJ2-5	TGTGCCAGCAGCGTAGGCACCGGGAAAGAGACCCAGTACTTC	CASSVGTGKETQYF
.	TRBV28	.	TRBJ1-1	TGTGCCAGCAGTCCCGGGGGGGTCATGAACACTGAAGCTTTCTTT	CASSPGGVMNTEAFF
few	TRBV5-1	TRBD1	TRBJ2-7	TGCGCCAGCAGCCCGGGACAGACCCTTTCCTACGAGCAGTACTTC	CASSPGQTLSYEQYF
.	TRBV27	.	TRBJ1-1	TGTGCCAGCAGTTTGGGACCCCCCGGATTGGGAGGGACTGAAGCTTTCTTT	CASSLGPPGLGGTEAFF
.	TRBV10-1	.	TRBJ2-5	TGCGCCAGCAGTGAGTCGAGCACGGCGGCAGAGACCCAGTACTTC	CASSESSTAAETQYF
.	TRBV27	.	TRBJ1-2	TGTGCCAGCAGGGACAGCAACTATGGCTACACCTTC	CASRDSNYGYTF
.	TRBV10-1	.	TRBJ1-2	TGCGCCAGCAGTGAGGCACCGGCGCGGGGCTACACCTTC	CASSEAPARGYTF
.	TRBV30	.	TRBJ2-7	TGTGCCTTCCACAGGGCGTCCTACGAGCAGTACTTC	CAFHRASYEQYF
.	TRBV5-1	TRBD1	TRBJ2-2	TGCGCCAGCAGCCCGGGACAGGGTATGGCCGGGGAGCTGTTTTTT	CASSPGQGMAGELFF
.	TRBV11-3	TRBD1	TRBJ1-1	TGTGCCAGCAGCTTAGATGGACAGGGAAACACTGAAGCTTTCTTT	CASSLDGQGNTEAFF
.	TRBV5-6	TRBD2	TRBJ2-5	TGTGCCAGCAGCTTTCGAACTAGCGGGAGGTTCGAGGGGCAAGAGACCCAGTACTTC	CASSFRTSGRFEGQETQYF
.	TRBV6-1	.	TRBJ2-7	TGTGCCAGCAGGCGGGACGGGTCCTCCTACGAGCAGTACTTC	CASRRDGSSYEQYF
.	TRBV29-1	.	TRBJ1-2	TGCAGCGTCCGAGGGGAGGACTATGGCTACACCTTC	CSVRGEDYGYTF
.	TRBV4-2	TRBD2	TRBJ2-5	TGTGCCAGCAGCCAAGTTTCTAGCGGGAGGAGAGAGACCCAGTACTTC	CASSQVSSGRRETQYF
.	TRBV7-9	.	TRBJ1-1	TGTGCCAGCAGCCCTAGGGTCAGGGGACGGACTGAAGCTTTCTTT	CASSPRVRGRTEAFF
.	TRBV6-5	TRBD1	TRBJ2-1	TGTGCCAGCAAAAGACAGGGGATTTACAATGAGCAGTTCTTC	CASKRQGIYNEQFF
.	TRBV10-1	.	TRBJ2-7	TGCGCCAGCAGTGATGGGACTGCGACCTACGAGCAGTACTTC	CASSDGTATYEQYF
few	TRBV30	.	TRBJ1-2	TGTGCCTGGTCAGGGACTAACTATGGCTACACCTTC	CAWSGTNYGYTF
.	TRBV23-1	.	TRBJ2-7	TGCGCCAGCAGTACAGGGTACAATAACTACGAGCAGTACTTC	CASSTGYNNYEQYF